This T cell receptor (beta chain) comes out of a study of blood T cell repertoires in COVID-19. In the study overall: Samples taken during acute and convalescent COVID-19 were collected in the United States, Italy and Spain.

Original processing methods: Estimation of nucleated cell counts was performed using reference gene primer amplification. This table comes from immunoSEQ multiplex PCR, and its TCRdb copy is limited to in-frame clones, with some not included. V, J and clone size are taken as reported in that table, and D and trimming were inferred from the DNA itself. The sample lists fewer than 300,000 clones, 75% to 90% occurring once. The CDR3 runs 15 residues. The V gene lost 4 bases and the J gene lost 3 bases, with 12 bases spanning the gap. Germline V gene sequence: CDR1 SEHNR, CDR2 FQNEAQ (reference sequence).

This TCR was sampled from a human donor in a cohort sampled during active COVID-19. V is TRBV7-9 and J is TRBJ1-4, with D possibly being TRBD1 (6 bases). The sequenced sample consisted of peripheral blood. The CDR3 spells CASSSGDIPNEKLFF. The CDR3 region has the DNA TGTGCCAGCAGCTCCGGGGACATCCCTAATGAAAAACTGTTTTTT.